This T cell receptor beta chain is drawn from a study of blood T cell repertoires in COVID-19. About the research overall: In each case, the material was cDNA or gDNA derived from T cells, B-cell-depleted T cells, or PBMCs.

In the original analysis: Estimates of nucleated cell counts were drawn from the amplification of reference gene primers. The data were produced by immunoSEQ multiplex PCR, yet TCRdb's version contains in-frame clones alone and is incomplete. That table is the source of V, J and clone size, and D and trimming were worked out from the DNA. The sample lists some 220,000 clones, over 75% occurring once. Germline CDR1 is SEHNR and CDR2 is FQNEAQ (reference sequence). V lost 1 base and J lost 11; bases outside the gene matches: 7. The CDR3 is made up of 15 amino acids. This chain uses TRBV7-9 with TRBJ1-4; 10 positions agree with TRBD1. Material: peripheral blood. The TCR originated in a human donor in a cohort sampled during active COVID-19. CDR3 sequence: CASSLEGTGARKLFF. CDR3 sequence (DNA): TGTGCCAGCAGCTTAGAAGGGACAGGGGCGAGGAAACTGTTTTTT.